This TCR beta chain was observed in a study of OX40 agonist ivuxolimab in advanced cancers. About this clone: Antigen: not known.

Study-wide points: Some patients without response likewise showed low normalized clonal expansion.

Repertoires were generated with immunoSEQ multiplex PCR, while TCRdb's copy carries only in-frame clones and drops some. The sample comprises approximately 60,000 clones, over 70% of which are singletons, and about 2.1% rests with the top ten. The CDR3 sequence is 11 residues long. Trimming pared 0 bases from V and 6 bases from J, leaving 0 bases between. Germline V gives CDR1 SGDLS, CDR2 YYNGEE. The gene calls are TRBV9 and TRBJ2-2; D is ambiguous. This TCR was recovered from an adult with an advanced solid tumor such as melanoma, head and neck, liver or kidney cancer. Source: CD4+ or CD8+ T cells sorted from blood, taken in a trial of the OX40 agonist ivuxolimab. The CDR3 DNA sequence: TGTGCCAGCAGCGTAGCCGGGGAGCTGTTTTTT. This codes for CASSVAGELFF.